The 5 T cell receptor beta chains in this list originate from one sample, sequenced in a study of blood T cells in healthy people across ages. Together with a sample-barcoded 5' primer, a J-beta primer mix was included in a second PCR lasting roughly 6 to 12 cycles. TCRdb used MiXCR to reprocess the 5' RACE reads, holding one entry per CDR3 protein. This sample carries hundreds of thousands of distinct CDR3 sequences, approximately 30% of them seen once, and the ten largest clones take about 15%. Sequenced input: blood. The receptors were gathered from a woman older than 75 in good health.

This clonotype has only a few counts. The V and J genes are TRBV7-9 and TRBJ1-2; TRBD1 is a possible D gene (6 bases). V was pared by 3 bases and J by 10 bases, with 12 bases between. Germline V gene lookup returns CDR1 SEHNR and CDR2 FQNEAQ (reference sequence). The CDR3 is 12 residues long. The CDR3 loop reads CASSFPQGPYTF. DNA for the CDR3: TGTGCCAGCAGCTTCCCCCAGGGGCCCTACACCTTC.

The rearrangement links TRBV7-9 to TRBJ2-3; possibly TRBD1 for D (6 bases). With 5 bases removed from V and 3 bases from J, the gap between germline ends came to 15 bases. The germline V gene encodes CDR1 SEHNR and CDR2 FQNEAQ (reference sequence). CDR3 length equals 15 residues. The CDR3 DNA sequence: TGTGCCAGCAGCAGAACCGGGACAAAAACAGATACGCAGTATTTT. Protein sequence: CASSRTGTKTDTQYF.

At least ten counts were recorded for this clonotype. The V call is TRBV30, the J call TRBJ1-2, with D possibly matching TRBD1 (6 bases). The CDR3 covers 13 residues. CDR1 and CDR2 (germline): GTSNPN, SVGIG (reference sequence). Trimming pared 2 bases from V and 8 bases from J, leaving 15 bases between. The CDR3 is CAWSQRGEQGYTF. In nucleotides, the CDR3 is TGTGCCTGGAGTCAAAGGGGGGAGCAGGGCTACACCTTC.

This clonotype has at least ten counts. The gene calls are TRBV20-1 and TRBJ2-5; no clear D. Germline V CDR1 and CDR2: DFQATT, SNEGSKA (reference sequence). Trimming removed 3 bases at V and 1 base at J, with 6 bases between. This CDR3 spans 12 amino acids. The CDR3 loop reads CSASPIQETQYF. The CDR3 nucleotides are TGCAGTGCTAGTCCTATCCAAGAGACCCAGTACTTC.

This sequence joins TRBV6-2 or TRBV6-3 and TRBJ2-1; 8 nucleotides align to TRBD1. This CDR3 region has 15 residues. V lost 7 bases and J lost 0; bases outside the gene matches: 5. Germline CDR1 MNHEY, CDR2 SVGEGT. CDR3 DNA: TGTGCCAGCACCGAGGGACAGGTCTCCTACAATGAGCAGTTCTTC. Translated, it gives CASTEGQVSYNEQFF.